This T cell receptor (beta chain) stems from a study of blood T cell repertoires in COVID-19. Assay: immunoSEQ multiplex PCR; the TCRdb copy retains only in-frame clones and omits some. The sample comprises 210,000 or so clones, approximately 80% of which are singletons, and under 2% rests with the top ten. Recruits, aged 18 to 89 years, lived in roughly 22 US areas. Cohorts were based on clinical histories the participants reported. The CDR3 contains 13 residues. V was shortened by 3 bases and J by 5 bases, with 11 bases between the two germline ends. The germline V gene has CDR1 LGHDT and CDR2 YNNKEL (reference sequence).

This receptor was taken from a man aged 55 to 69 who had recovered from COVID-19. Specimen: PBMCs or T cells enriched from blood (not recorded which). V and J are TRBV3-1 (or the pseudogene TRBV3-2) and TRBJ2-7; weak D call: TRBD1 (6 bases). The CDR3 DNA follows: TGTGCCAGCAGCCACGGACAGCCCCACGAGCAGTACTTC. It is translated as CASSHGQPHEQYF.